Listed here are 27 T cell receptor beta chains from one sample, sequenced in a study of T cells in Graves' hyperthyroidism and ophthalmopathy. Template material for amplifying TCR beta CDR3 regions consisted of RNA transcripts. The HTBI primer set served for first-round RT-PCR of the TCR CDR3. TCRdb reprocessed the multiplex PCR reads with MiXCR, giving one entry per CDR3 protein. The table records some 350,000 distinct CDR3 sequences, 13% to 15% of them present only once. The sample taken for sequencing was blood. These receptors were obtained from a woman aged 60-75 years with Graves' ophthalmopathy.

This clonotype occurred many times. The V gene is TRBV12-3 or TRBV12-4, the J gene TRBJ2-5; D not certain. V was shortened by 6 bases and J by 5 bases, with 16 bases between the two germline ends. CDR3 size: 14 residues. The CDR3 protein is CASSFRRHWETQYF. CDR3 DNA: TGTGCCAGCAGCTTCCGAAGACATTGGGAGACCCAGTACTTC.

V gene TRBV20-1 combines with J gene TRBJ2-1; D possibly corresponds to TRBD1 (6 bases). V gave up 6 bases and J gave up 10 bases, with 13 bases separating them. CDR1 is DFQATT and CDR2 is SNEGSKA in the germline V gene (reference sequence). The CDR3 has 11 amino acids. The CDR3 region is CSATQGLEQFF. CDR3 sequence (DNA): TGCAGTGCCACACAGGGTTTGGAGCAGTTCTTC.

In this sample, this clonotype turned up a few times. Here the CDR3 reads CASSTRTSGSLNEQFF. Written as DNA, the CDR3 is TGTGCCAGCAGCACCCGGACTAGCGGGAGCCTAAATGAGCAGTTCTTC. The J gene is TRBJ2-1, the V gene TRBV7-3; TRBD2 agrees at 13 bases. Germline CDR1 is SGHTA and CDR2 is FQGTGA. After removal of 5 bases from V and 7 bases from J, the junction contained 8 bases not matched to a gene. This CDR3 contains 16 residues.

This clonotype appeared many times. V usage is TRBV5-1 and J usage is TRBJ2-1; 11 nucleotides align to TRBD2. Germline V gene data show CDR1 as SGHRS and CDR2 as YFSETQ. This CDR3 comprises 15 residues. The trim removed 3 bases at V and 3 bases at J, leaving 2 bases unmatched. CDR3 nucleotide sequence: TGCGCCAGCAGCTGGGGACTAGCGGACTACAATGAGCAGTTCTTC. The encoded protein is CASSWGLADYNEQFF.

Details on this clonotype: This may arise from a read error, as a much more abundant clone is one base away. V gene TRBV5-1 combines with J gene TRBJ2-3; possible D gene TRBD1, 5 bases. The CDR3 totals 15 residues. Germline V gene data show CDR1 as SGHRS and CDR2 as YFSETQ. CDR3 sequence reads: CAGSLRTQNTDTQYF. CDR3 bases: TGCGCCGGCAGCTTAAGGACACAAAACACAGATACGCAGTATTTT. The whole variable domain, remainder taken from reference TRBV5-1 and TRBJ2-3, is KAGVTQTPRYLIKTRGQQVTLSCSPISGHRSVSWYQQTPGQGLQFLFEYFSETQRNKGNFPGRFSGRQFSNSRSEMNVSTLELGDSALYLCAGSLRTQNTDTQYFGPGTRLTVL.

This clonotype was picked up a small number of times. CDR3 amino acids: CASSLDGTSGDEQFF. CDR3 bases: TGCGCCAGCAGCTTGGACGGGACTAGCGGGGATGAGCAGTTCTTC. The chain combines TRBV5-1 with TRBJ2-1; 13 nucleotides line up with TRBD2. CDR1 SGHRS and CDR2 YFSETQ come from the germline V gene. CDR3 length: 15 residues. V was clipped by 0 bases and J by 8 bases; unmatched bases: 2.

V usage is TRBV5-1 and J usage is TRBJ1-3; no reliable D call. The CDR3 spans 15 residues. With 0 bases removed from V and 0 bases from J, the gap between germline ends came to 7 bases. Per the germline V gene, CDR1 is SGHRS and CDR2 is YFSETQ. The CDR3, as DNA: TGCGCCAGCAGCTTGGACAGCCTCTCTGGAAACACCATATATTTT. Translating it yields CASSLDSLSGNTIYF.

At least ten counts were recorded for this clonotype. The V call is TRBV5-8, the J call TRBJ2-5; D might be TRBD1 or TRBD2, each matching 5 bases. V dropped 4 bases and J dropped 2 bases, with 21 bases sitting between them. The CDR3 runs to 17 residues. The germline gives CDR1 SGHTS, CDR2 YDEGEE. Here the CDR3 reads CASSLPLLVEGQETQYF. The DNA for the CDR3 is TGTGCCAGCAGCCTGCCCCTCCTGGTAGAGGGGCAAGAGACCCAGTACTTC.

There are many counts of this clonotype. The genes are TRBV3-1 and TRBJ2-5; no firm D call. Trimming removed 0 bases at V and 4 bases at J, with 18 bases between. The germline gives CDR1 LGHDT, CDR2 YNNKEL (reference sequence). The CDR3 has 17 amino acids. The CDR3 DNA is TGTGCCAGCAGCCAAGATAACTCTGGGCGAGGACGAGAGACCCAGTACTTC. Residues: CASSQDNSGRGRETQYF.

This clonotype was counted only a few times. The J gene is TRBJ1-1, the V gene TRBV20-1; 7 bases are shared with TRBD1. This CDR3 has 15 amino acids. Germline lookup yields CDR1 DFQATT and CDR2 SNEGSKA (reference sequence). J was trimmed by 1 base and V by 3 bases; bases with no gene match: 8. The chain's CDR3 is CSARKTGSGNTEAFF. For the CDR3, the DNA is TGCAGTGCTAGGAAGACAGGGAGCGGGAACACTGAAGCTTTCTTT.

On this clonotype itself: A clone one base away is much larger, so this may be a read error. The chain joins TRBV20-1 to TRBJ2-3; 7 nucleotides match TRBD1. This CDR3 is built from 16 residues. V trimming: 2 bases; J trimming: 1 base; junction bases outside the gene matches: 9. CDR1 and CDR2 (germline): DFQATT, SNEGSKA (reference sequence). The CDR3 sequence: CSARNPTGYGTDTQYF. CDR3 in DNA: TGCAGTGCTAGAAACCCGACAGGGTATGGCACAGATACGCAGTATTTT.

In this sample, this clonotype turned up a few times. The V gene is TRBV7-9, the J gene TRBJ2-1; D is unresolved. The CDR3 has 15 amino acids. The V end was cut by 5 bases, the J end by 4 bases, with 15 bases between. CDR1 is SEHNR and CDR2 is FQNEAQ in the germline V gene (reference sequence). The CDR3 here is CASSPDLTHYNEQFF. The CDR3 region has the DNA TGTGCCAGCAGCCCGGACCTTACTCATTACAATGAGCAGTTCTTC.

This clonotype was found a few times. The chain couples TRBV10-3 to TRBJ2-7, with 8 nucleotides matching TRBD1. CDR1 is ENHRY, CDR2 SYGVKD, per germline. The CDR3 is 14 residues long. The junction had 6 bases not matched to a gene; V was cut back by 6 bases and J by 2 bases. In nucleotides, the CDR3 is TGTGCCATCAGCCCGGACAGGGACCCCTACGAGCAGTACTTC. Translation gives CAISPDRDPYEQYF.

The rearrangement joins TRBV28 to TRBJ1-5, with D possibly being TRBD1 (5 bases). CDR3 length: 14 amino acids. CDR1 and CDR2 from the germline V gene are MDHEN and SYDVKM. V lost 4 bases and J 5 bases, leaving 12 bases between the germline ends. The CDR3 reads CASSSHQGYQPQHF. The CDR3 DNA is TGTGCCAGCAGTTCACACCAGGGATATCAGCCCCAGCATTTT.

This clonotype has at least ten counts. This sequence joins TRBV5-4 and TRBJ2-7; 9 bases agree with TRBD1. Germline CDR1 is SGHNT and CDR2 is YYREEE (reference sequence). There are 16 residues in the CDR3. The junction had 10 bases not matched to a gene; V was cut back by 4 bases and J by 2 bases. The CDR3 nucleotides are TGTGCCAGCAGCCCCACAGGGGGCGCGGGGACCTACGAGCAGTACTTC. The encoded protein is CASSPTGGAGTYEQYF.

Comments on this clonotype: A much larger clone differs from this one at a single base, so this may be a read error. This chain joins TRBV11-3 and TRBJ2-5; 12 nucleotides match TRBD1. This CDR3 has 17 residues. Per the germline V gene, CDR1 is SGHNT and CDR2 is YENEEA. For the CDR3, the DNA is TGTGTCAGCAGCTTAGACCCCAGGGACAGGGGGCGAGAGACCCAGTACTTC. It yields the protein CVSSLDPRDRGRETQYF.

This chain uses TRBV3-1 with TRBJ1-2; 9 nucleotides line up with TRBD1. J lost 6 bases, V lost 5 bases, and 4 bases had no gene match. This CDR3 has 13 amino acids. Germline V gene data show CDR1 as LGHDT and CDR2 as YNNKEL (reference sequence). The CDR3 DNA is TGTGCCAGCAGCTTCCGGACAGGGGATGGCTACACCTTC. Its translation is CASSFRTGDGYTF. Complete variable domain (other parts from reference TRBV3-1 and TRBJ1-2): DTAVSQTPKYLVTQMGNDKSIKCEQNLGHDTMYWYKQDSKKFLKIMFSYNNKELIINETVPNRFSPKSPDKAHLNLHINSLELGDSAVYFCASSFRTGDGYTFGSGTRLTVV.

Remarks on this clonotype: One base away lies a much larger clone, so this may be a sequencing read error. The J gene is TRBJ2-1, the V gene TRBV11-2, with a possible D match to TRBD1 (5 bases). The CDR3 spans 13 residues. Germline CDR1 and CDR2: SGHAT and FQNNGV. The V gene lost 2 bases and the J gene lost 10 bases, with 12 bases spanning the gap. The CDR3 DNA sequence: TGTGCCAGCAGCTTATTCGACAGCTACGAGCAGTTCTTC. Encoded protein: CASSLFDSYEQFF.

This clonotype was seen ten or more times. CDR3 in DNA: TGTGCCAGCAGCTTAGTCCCCGGGAGGGCCTTGCAGACCCAGTACTTC. Translation gives CASSLVPGRALQTQYF. V and J are TRBV7-8 and TRBJ2-5; 8 positions agree with TRBD2. Trimming at V came to 1 base and at J to 6 bases, leaving 10 bases not matched to a gene. Germline CDR1 and CDR2: SGHVS and FQNEAQ. CDR3 length: 16 amino acids.

J is TRBJ2-7 and V is TRBV20-1; 9 bases match TRBD1. The CDR3 runs to 13 residues. Per germline, CDR1 DFQATT and CDR2 SNEGSKA (reference sequence). V shed 5 bases and J 2 bases; nucleotides not matched to a gene: 4. The CDR3 DNA follows: TGCAGTGCTCCGTGGACAGGGGCCTACGAGCAGTACTTC. Protein sequence: CSAPWTGAYEQYF.

The chain links TRBV10-1 to TRBJ2-3; D gene unclear. The V end was cut by 0 bases, the J end by 3 bases, with 10 bases between. CDR1 and CDR2 (germline): WNHNN, SYGVQD (reference sequence). There are 15 residues in the CDR3. CDR3 region: CASSESTLRTDTQYF. The CDR3 DNA reads TGCGCCAGCAGTGAGTCGACATTAAGGACAGATACGCAGTATTTT.

The sample holds many counts of this clonotype. The chain employs TRBV5-1 and TRBJ1-1; D is undetermined. V gave up 0 bases and J gave up 0 bases, with 15 bases separating them. The CDR3 loop spans 17 amino acids. Germline V lookup: CDR1 SGHRS, CDR2 YFSETQ. The chain's CDR3 is CASSLGEGWRVNTEAFF. The CDR3 nucleotides read TGCGCCAGCAGCTTGGGAGAGGGTTGGAGGGTGAACACTGAAGCTTTCTTT.

This clonotype was found a few times. V is TRBV9 and J is TRBJ2-7, with 7 bases lining up with TRBD2. V lost 0 bases to trimming and J lost 3 bases; unmatched junction nucleotides: 3. CDR1 is SGDLS and CDR2 is YYNGEE in the germline V gene. The CDR3 consists of 14 residues. The CDR3 reads CASSVDPSGYEQYF. The DNA of the CDR3 is TGTGCCAGCAGCGTAGATCCTAGCGGCTACGAGCAGTACTTC.

This clonotype has ten or more counts. V gene TRBV2 combines with J gene TRBJ2-1; 9 nucleotides line up with TRBD2. Germline trimming cut 7 bases from V and 5 bases from J; bases unmatched to any gene: 6. The CDR3 has 14 amino acids. Germline V gene lookup returns CDR1 SNHLY and CDR2 FYNNEI. For the CDR3, the DNA is TGTGCCAGCACCTCTAGCGGGACACACAATGAGCAGTTCTTC. Its translation: CASTSSGTHNEQFF.

V gene TRBV27 combines with J gene TRBJ2-7, with 7 positions matching TRBD1. The CDR3 is made up of 15 amino acids. V gave up 6 bases and J gave up 3 bases; unmatched junction bases: 11. Germline V CDR1 and CDR2: MNHEY, SMNVEV (reference sequence). The CDR3 DNA reads TGTGCCAGCAGGCAATCAGGGGGACCTATCTACGAGCAGTACTTC. It translates to CASRQSGGPIYEQYF.

This clonotype was counted between two and nine times. The gene calls are TRBV2 and TRBJ2-2; D is ambiguous. V was clipped by 2 bases and J by 4 bases, with 11 bases between them. Germline V lookup: CDR1 SNHLY, CDR2 FYNNEI. CDR3 size: 15 residues. The CDR3 spells CASSERWGGTGELFF. The CDR3 nucleotides read TGTGCCAGCAGTGAACGGTGGGGTGGCACCGGGGAGCTGTTTTTT.

The V call is TRBV18, the J call TRBJ1-3; D is unresolved. Deletions cut 0 bases from V and 0 bases from J, with 6 bases between. Germline assignment: CDR1 KGHSH and CDR2 LQKENI. The CDR3 spans 15 residues. CDR3 loop: CASSPPGSSGNTIYF. The CDR3 nucleotides are TGTGCCAGCTCACCACCGGGTAGCTCTGGAAACACCATATATTTT. Based on the CDR3 plus reference TRBV18 and TRBJ1-3, the full variable domain is NAGVMQNPRHLVRRRGQEARLRCSPMKGHSHVYWYRQLPEEGLKFMVYLQKENIIDESGMPKERFSAEFPKEGPSILRIQQVVRGDSAAYFCASSPPGSSGNTIYFGEGSWLTVV.